The 24 T cell receptor beta chains reported below all come from one sample, sequenced in a study of molecular identifiers for immune sequencing clone quantification. TCRdb processed the PCR reads anew with MiXCR; each CDR3 protein has one entry. The sample lists over 550,000 distinct CDR3 sequences; 25% were seen once. The sample consisted of naive CD8+ T cells from blood, with Jurkat cell RNA spiked in. This sample's subset: FACS-sorted CD8+CD4-CCR7+CD45RA+ naive T cells. These receptors all come from a human donor in good health. Some libraries in this study had Jurkat cell RNA spiked in.

There are many counts of this clonotype. V gene TRBV7-6 combines with J gene TRBJ2-7; the match to TRBD1 covers 8 bases. Germline V CDR1 and CDR2: SGHVS, FNYEAQ. This CDR3 has 16 amino acids. J lost 0 bases, V lost 0 bases, and 4 bases had no gene match. In DNA form, the CDR3 reads TGTGCCAGCAGCTTAGCTCCCGGACAGGGCTCCTACGAGCAGTACTTC. Translated, it gives CASSLAPGQGSYEQYF.

The chain has TRBV12-3 or TRBV12-4 and TRBJ2-3, with D perhaps TRBD2 (5 bases). The CDR3 has 15 residues. Trimming cost V 3 bases and J 2 bases, with 12 bases left between them. The CDR3 is CASSFSLAITDTQYF. The CDR3 DNA follows: TGTGCCAGCAGTTTCTCTCTAGCCATCACAGATACGCAGTATTTT.

About this clonotype: The missing conserved phenylalanine or tryptophan at the end of this CDR3 makes a read error likely. CDR3 loop: CASSPRQGEDYEQYL. The CDR3 nucleotides read TGTGCCAGCTCACCACGTCAGGGCGAGGACTACGAGCAGTACCTC. The chain recombines TRBV18 with TRBJ2-7; maybe TRBD1 (5 bases). Looked up from germline, CDR1 is KGHSH and CDR2 is LQKENI. This CDR3 region has 15 residues. V shed 1 base and J shed 3 bases, with 13 bases lying between them.

The V call is TRBV7-9, the J call TRBJ2-7; no definite D call. Germline assignment: CDR1 SEHNR and CDR2 FQNEAQ (reference sequence). Trimming removed 6 bases at V and 1 base at J, with 7 bases between. There are 12 residues in the CDR3. CDR3 nucleotide sequence: TGTGCCAGCAGAGAGATTTCCTACGAGCAGTACTTC. Protein product: CASREISYEQYF.

This chain uses TRBV21-1 with TRBJ2-5; the DNA was not compared with TRBD1, the D call given in the table. TRBV21-1 is reported as a pseudogene. The CDR3 sequence is 15 residues long. CDR3 loop: CASSKAVAPKETQYF. In nucleotides, the CDR3 is TGTGCCAGCAGCAAAGCTGTGGCGCCCAAAGAGACCCAGTACTTC.

Only a few counts were recorded for this clonotype. This chain uses TRBV19 with TRBJ2-7; 11 nucleotides agree with TRBD2. This CDR3 spans 17 amino acids. J gave up 0 bases and V 4 bases, and 8 bases lay outside the gene matches. From germline, CDR1 is LNHDA and CDR2 SQIVND (reference sequence). CDR3 amino acids: CASSTSGRRATSYEQYF. CDR3 sequence (DNA): TGTGCCAGTAGTACTAGCGGGAGGAGGGCGACCTCCTACGAGCAGTACTTC.

This clonotype occurred a few times. Here the CDR3 DNA reads TGTGCCAGCAGTTTCACATACAGGGGCGGGGATCAGCCCCAGCATTTT. This sequence encodes CASSFTYRGGDQPQHF. J is TRBJ1-5 and V is TRBV27; 7 bases are shared with TRBD1. Germline V gene lookup returns CDR1 MNHEY and CDR2 SMNVEV (reference sequence). V was pared by 3 bases and J by 5 bases, with 10 bases of the junction left unmatched. The CDR3 loop spans 16 amino acids.

This clonotype occurred a few times. The V call is TRBV27, the J call TRBJ2-2; D possibly corresponds to TRBD2 (5 bases). The V end was cut by 2 bases, the J end by 6 bases, with 13 bases between. Germline V CDR1 and CDR2: MNHEY, SMNVEV (reference sequence). This CDR3 contains 15 residues. CDR3 sequence reads: CASSLVAGGAGELFF. As DNA, the CDR3 is TGTGCCAGCAGTTTAGTCGCGGGTGGGGCCGGGGAGCTGTTTTTT.

J is TRBJ2-7 and V is TRBV9, with D hard to call. There are 14 residues in the CDR3. The germline V gene encodes CDR1 SGDLS and CDR2 YYNGEE. V was pared by 0 bases and J by 9 bases, with 16 bases between. CDR3 region: CASSVVGLADAQYF. CDR3 DNA: TGTGCCAGCAGCGTAGTAGGGTTAGCCGACGCGCAGTACTTC.

This clonotype was seen many times. V and J are TRBV12-5 and TRBJ1-1; no firm D call. Trimming left V 1 base short and J 6 bases short, with 9 bases between. Per germline, CDR1 LGHNT and CDR2 FRNRAP. This CDR3 has 13 residues. The CDR3 sequence is CASGLGPDSEAFF. CDR3 bases: TGTGCTAGTGGTTTGGGGCCCGACTCTGAAGCTTTCTTT.

Only a few counts were recorded for this clonotype. The CDR3 does not close with the conserved phenylalanine or tryptophan, likely indicating a read error. The chain combines TRBV6-5 with TRBJ1-1, with D unclear. With 8 bases removed from V and 0 bases from J, the gap between germline ends came to 10 bases. The germline V gene has CDR1 MNHEY and CDR2 SVGAGI. The length of the CDR3 is 13 residues. The DNA of the CDR3 is TGTGCCAGCTGGAGAGTTATGAACACTGAAGCTTTCTCT. Amino acid sequence: CASWRVMNTEAFS.

The rearrangement links TRBV6-5 to TRBJ1-1, with a tentative D call TRBD1 (6 bases). The CDR3 runs to 12 residues. V lost 6 bases and J 6 bases, leaving 11 bases between the germline ends. The germline gives CDR1 MNHEY, CDR2 SVGAGI. The CDR3 protein is CASSTTGSEAFF. The CDR3 DNA reads as TGTGCCAGCAGCACAACAGGGTCTGAAGCTTTCTTT.

Notes on this clonotype: A much larger clone is a single base away; this may be a read error. This chain connects TRBV7-9 to TRBJ1-6; D is unclear. Germline CDR1 and CDR2: SEHNR and FQNEAQ (reference sequence). The CDR3 totals 15 residues. In DNA, the CDR3 is TGTGCCAGCGGCTTATCTGTAGAATATAATTCACCCCTCCACTTT. Its protein product is CASGLSVEYNSPLHF.

The chain carries TRBV7-6 and TRBJ1-2, with a tentative D call TRBD1 (5 bases). The CDR3 is made up of 12 amino acids. CDR1 is SGHVS, CDR2 FNYEAQ, per germline. V lost 8 bases and J lost 8, with 15 bases in between. Written as DNA, the CDR3 is TGTGCCAGCGGTGGGGGGTATCTGGGCTACACCTTC. This codes for CASGGGYLGYTF.

This rearrangement joins TRBV6-2 or TRBV6-3 to TRBJ2-7; the D gene is possibly TRBD1 (5 bases). CDR1 and CDR2 (germline): MNHEY, SVGEGT. This CDR3 region has 16 residues. V was cut by 2 bases and J by 1 base, with 15 bases left in between. CDR3 DNA: TGTGCCAGCAGTTACGATAGTAGGGGCCTGTCCTACGAGCAGTACTTC. Its protein is CASSYDSRGLSYEQYF.

Here the CDR3 DNA reads TGCGCCAGCAGCCAGGGAGGGGAGTACGAGCAGTACTTC. It yields the protein CASSQGGEYEQYF. The chain carries TRBV4-3 and TRBJ2-7; 7 bases line up with TRBD2. This CDR3 has 13 residues. In germline, CDR1 is LGHNA, CDR2 YSLEER. Trimming took 3 bases from V and 4 from J; bases not matched to a gene: 3.

Turning to this clonotype: A single base separates this from a much larger clone, so it may be a read error. The CDR3 ends on some other residue instead of the conserved phenylalanine or tryptophan, so this is likely a read error. The chain has TRBV18 and TRBJ2-7, with D possibly TRBD2 on 5 matching bases. The CDR3 is 14 residues long. Trimming left V 3 bases short and J 6 bases short, with 15 bases between. CDR1 is KGHSH and CDR2 is LQKENI in the germline V gene. DNA for the CDR3: TGTGCCAGCTCACCTCCAGAACCCGGAGGCGAGCAGTACCTC. Translating gives CASSPPEPGGEQYL.

This clonotype has a count of ten or more. J is TRBJ2-1 and V is TRBV7-2; either TRBD1 or TRBD2 may fit D (5 bases each). V dropped 2 bases and J dropped 1 base, with 9 bases sitting between them. Germline V gives CDR1 SGHTA, CDR2 FQGNSA. The CDR3 is made up of 15 amino acids. The CDR3 protein is CASSLLGTSYNEQFF. CDR3 sequence (DNA): TGTGCCAGCAGCTTATTGGGGACGTCCTACAATGAGCAGTTCTTC.

This clonotype was picked up many times. The gene calls are TRBV4-1 and TRBJ1-2; D gene ambiguous. Trimming took off 0 bases at V and 4 bases at J, with 12 bases between the two ends. The CDR3 covers 15 residues. The V gene's germline CDR1 is MGHRA and CDR2 YSYEKL. The CDR3 nucleotides read TGCGCCAGCAGCCAAGAACATGGGCAGATCTATGGCTACACCTTC. It is translated as CASSQEHGQIYGYTF.

This clonotype was counted between two and nine times. The V call is TRBV6-1, the J call TRBJ2-1; D remains ambiguous. Germline CDR1 and CDR2: MNHNS and SASEGT. This CDR3 has 15 amino acids. V was clipped by 4 bases and J by 6 bases, with 16 bases between them. CDR3 region: CASSGLMLGSNEQFF. DNA of the CDR3: TGTGCCAGCAGTGGCCTTATGCTAGGGTCCAATGAGCAGTTCTTC.

The sample holds many counts of this clonotype. In DNA form, the CDR3 reads TGTGCCAGCAGCCCTCTAGCGGGATTAGAGACAGATACGCAGTATTTT. This gives the protein CASSPLAGLETDTQYF. V and J are TRBV14 and TRBJ2-3, with 9 bases identical to TRBD2. CDR3 length equals 16 residues. The germline V gene has CDR1 SGHDN and CDR2 FVKESK. J was trimmed by 3 bases and V by 4 bases; bases with no gene match: 8.

This clonotype was observed a handful of times. This rearrangement joins TRBV6-1 to TRBJ1-3; D uncertain. The CDR3 extends over 11 amino acids. The V gene lost 7 bases and the J gene lost 3 bases, with 4 bases spanning the gap. CDR1 and CDR2 from the germline V gene are MNHNS and SASEGT. The chain's CDR3 is CASNSGNTIYF. CDR3 bases: TGTGCCAGCAATAGTGGAAACACCATATATTTT.

Notes on this clonotype: Relative to the germline gene, one junction end is altered; a read error may explain this. The chain uses TRBV7-6 and TRBJ2-3, with D perhaps assigned TRBD1 or TRBD2 (6 bases each). The germline CDR1 and CDR2 sequences are SGHVS and FNYEAQ. The CDR3 has 15 amino acids. This CDR3 is CASSLGGGLGDTRYF. Here the CDR3 DNA reads TGTGCCAGCAGCTTAGGTGGGGGGCTGGGAGATACGCGGTATTTT.

CDR3 loop: CASSYLGQVNSPLHF. For the CDR3, the DNA is TGTGCCAGCAGTTACCTTGGACAGGTTAATTCACCCCTCCACTTT. This rearrangement joins TRBV6-5 to TRBJ1-6, with 7 bases that match TRBD1. Germline lookup yields CDR1 MNHEY and CDR2 SVGAGI. The CDR3 length is 15 residues. The V and J ends lost 2 bases and 6 bases, in that order; junction bases with no gene match: 4.